This TCR beta chain was profiled in a study of identical twins. The CDR3 runs 16 residues. The trim removed 2 bases at V and 7 bases at J, leaving 8 bases unmatched. Per germline, CDR1 LGHDT and CDR2 YNNKEL (reference sequence). One entry per CDR3 protein, called by TCRdb with MiXCR from the 5' RACE reads. Of about 530,000 distinct CDR3 sequences listed, 13% to 15% are singletons. The data also belong to a second study, concerning yellow fever vaccine responses in identical twins.

The rearrangement joins TRBV3-1 to TRBJ2-7; 13 bases are shared with TRBD2. The sequenced sample was CD4+ T cells sorted from blood. This receptor was obtained from a woman younger than 35 in good health. The CDR3 sequence is CASSQTQWTSGSEQYF. In nucleotides, the CDR3 is TGTGCCAGCAGCCAAACCCAGTGGACTAGCGGGAGTGAGCAGTACTTC.